These T cell receptor beta chains were read from a single sample in a study of early T cells in non-severe SARS-CoV-2 infection. From the 5' RACE reads, TCRdb called clonotypes with MiXCR, one entry per CDR3 protein. Here the sample spans over 50,000 distinct CDR3 sequences, around 13% being singletons. Sequencing was done on a sample of whole blood. The receptors derive from an adult who was a healthcare worker with PCR-confirmed SARS-CoV-2 infection or an uninfected control (not recorded which). The CDR3 runs from the conserved cysteine through the conserved F or W. A D gene is named only where the DNA matches it firmly. Clone size, where shown, is once, few, many, or a class for clones that have expanded.

many,.,16,TRBJ1-2,TRBV15,CATSRDLGDSNYGYTF,TGTGCCACCAGCAGAGATTTAGGGGATTCTAACTATGGCTACACCTTC
many,.,12,TRBJ1-1,TRBV7-9,CASSLAGREAFF,TGTGCCAGCAGCTTAGCGGGACGTGAAGCTTTCTTT
many,TRBD2,19,TRBJ2-7,TRBV13,CASSLEGPRTSGRPHEQYF,TGTGCCAGCAGCTTGGAGGGACCACGGACTAGCGGGAGGCCCCACGAGCAGTACTTC
.,.,12,TRBJ1-2,TRBV2,CASSGAYYGYTF,TGTGCCAGCAGTGGGGCATACTATGGCTACACCTTC
many,TRBD1,13,TRBJ2-5,TRBV6-6,CASSGTDQETQYF,TGTGCCAGCAGTGGGACAGATCAAGAGACCCAGTACTTC
few,TRBD1,13,TRBJ2-7,TRBV5-1,CASSPGQHYEQYF,TGCGCCAGCAGCCCGGGACAGCACTACGAGCAGTACTTC
many,.,16,TRBJ1-5,TRBV11-2,CASSSRDGSSNQPQHF,TGTGCCAGCAGCTCCCGGGACGGATCTAGCAATCAGCCCCAGCATTTT
many,.,12,TRBJ2-7,TRBV6-5,CASRTLAREQYF,TGTGCCAGCAGAACTCTAGCGAGAGAGCAGTACTTC
.,.,13,TRBJ1-4,TRBV18,CASSPPVYEKLFF,TGTGCCAGCTCACCACCGGTCTACGAAAAACTGTTTTTT
.,TRBD1,14,TRBJ1-6,TRBV18,CASSPGTEVPPLHF,TGTGCCAGCTCACCCGGGACAGAAGTTCCACCCCTCCACTTT
.,TRBD1,16,TRBJ2-3,TRBV20-1,CSARGRDSYYTDTQYF,TGCAGTGCAAGAGGCAGGGACAGTTACTACACAGATACGCAGTATTTT
many,.,15,TRBJ1-2,TRBV13,CASSLGAGPNYGYTF,TGTGCCAGCAGCTTAGGGGCAGGGCCCAACTATGGCTACACCTTC
.,.,13,TRBJ1-3,TRBV29-1,CSVAVNSGNTIYF,TGCAGCGTTGCGGTTAACTCTGGAAACACCATATATTTT
few,.,12,TRBJ2-2,TRBV27,CASASPSGELFF,TGTGCCAGCGCTAGTCCCTCCGGGGAGCTGTTTTTT
many,TRBD1,22,TRBJ1-3,TRBV4-2,CASSQDKGTGGRVFYSGNTIYF,TGTGCCAGCAGCCAAGATAAGGGGACAGGGGGCCGAGTATTCTACTCTGGAAACACCATATATTTT
many,.,16,TRBJ2-1,TRBV5-6,CASSWYRQFSYNEQFF,TGTGCCAGCAGTTGGTATCGACAGTTCTCCTACAATGAGCAGTTCTTC
.,.,13,TRBJ1-5,TRBV6-2/TRBV6-3,CASSEQGGQPQHF,TGTGCCAGCAGTGAACAGGGAGGTCAGCCCCAGCATTTT
.,TRBD1,15,TRBJ2-7,TRBV7-2,CASSSRDRGVGEQYF,TGTGCCAGCAGCTCCCGGGACAGGGGGGTAGGGGAGCAGTACTTC
many,TRBD1,15,TRBJ2-1,TRBV19,CASSVLDRGYNEQFF,TGTGCCAGTAGTGTTCTAGACAGGGGATACAATGAGCAGTTCTTC
.,.,14,TRBJ2-2,TRBV2,CASSPTVNTGELFF,TGTGCCAGCAGCCCTACAGTGAACACCGGGGAGCTGTTTTTT
.,TRBD1,14,TRBJ1-6,TRBV25-1,CASSVGTGYSPLHF,TGTGCCAGCAGTGTTGGGACAGGGTATTCACCCCTCCACTTT
.,.,11,TRBJ1-2,TRBV5-4,CASSLGTVLTF,TGTGCCAGCAGCTTGGGGACAGTCTTAACCTTC
.,.,15,TRBJ1-1,TRBV29-1,CSVEGGKGYRTEAFF,TGCAGCGTTGAAGGGGGAAAAGGGTATCGCACTGAAGCTTTCTTT
many,.,13,TRBJ1-2,TRBV10-3,CAISTGEGHGYTF,TGTGCCATCAGTACCGGGGAGGGCCATGGCTACACCTTC
many,.,15,TRBJ2-5,TRBV28,CASSLSLGPQETQYF,TGTGCCAGCAGTTTATCGCTGGGGCCCCAAGAGACCCAGTACTTC
many,.,15,TRBJ1-1,TRBV27,CASSPLNRENTEAFF,TGTGCCAGCAGCCCTCTTAACAGGGAGAACACTGAAGCTTTCTTT
many,TRBD1,12,TRBJ1-2,TRBV12-3/TRBV12-4,CASSATGYGYTF,TGTGCCAGCAGTGCGACAGGGTATGGCTACACCTTC
few,TRBD1,18,TRBJ1-5,TRBV7-2,CASSLLGGSDFLNQPQHF,TGTGCCAGCAGCTTATTAGGGGGCTCCGATTTCCTCAATCAGCCCCAGCATTTT
many,TRBD1,15,TRBJ2-7,TRBV11-2,CASSGSGQGSYEQYF,TGTGCCAGCAGCGGGTCGGGACAGGGGTCCTACGAGCAGTACTTC
many,TRBD2,16,TRBJ2-1,TRBV6-5,CATSRRLAGIDNEQFF,TGTGCCACATCACGGCGTCTAGCGGGGATAGACAATGAGCAGTTCTTC
.,.,12,TRBJ1-4,TRBV9,CASSLIGEKLFF,TGTGCCAGCAGCCTGATTGGGGAAAAACTGTTTTTT
many,.,12,TRBJ2-3,TRBV9,CASSVETDTQYF,TGTGCCAGCAGCGTAGAAACAGATACGCAGTATTTT
few,.,14,TRBJ1-3,TRBV5-1,CASSPHNVQNTIYF,TGCGCCAGCAGCCCGCACAACGTTCAGAACACCATATATTTT
.,.,11,TRBJ2-4,TRBV29-1,CSVEDKDIQYF,TGCAGCGTTGAAGATAAGGACATTCAGTACTTC
few,TRBD2,19,TRBJ2-3,TRBV12-5,CASGLDAGWEGPSTDTQYF,TGTGCTAGTGGTTTGGACGCAGGGTGGGAGGGCCCTAGCACAGATACGCAGTATTTT
.,TRBD1,15,TRBJ2-4,TRBV20-1,CSASVLRGRDDIQYF,TGCAGTGCTAGTGTTTTAAGGGGGCGAGACGACATTCAGTACTTC
many,TRBD2,20,TRBJ2-1,TRBV20-1,CSAPRLAGVLPYSSYNEQFF,TGCAGTGCCCCGCGACTAGCGGGGGTTCTCCCTTATAGCTCCTACAATGAGCAGTTCTTC
many,.,14,TRBJ2-1,TRBV19,CASTRGQSTGEQFF,TGTGCCAGTACAAGGGGACAATCGACGGGGGAGCAGTTCTTC
.,.,10,TRBJ1-2,TRBV6-2/TRBV6-3,CASGTKGYTF,TGTGCCAGCGGAACGAAAGGCTACACCTTC
.,.,16,TRBJ1-1,TRBV9,CASSVESVRTNTEAFF,TGTGCCAGCAGCGTAGAGTCTGTGAGAACGAACACTGAAGCTTTCTTT
.,.,14,TRBJ2-7,TRBV20-1,CSARVGRSLYEQYF,TGCAGTGCTAGAGTAGGCAGATCTCTCTACGAGCAGTACTTC
.,.,12,TRBJ1-4,TRBV29-1,CSVMDGDEKLFF,TGCAGCGTGATGGACGGGGATGAAAAACTGTTTTTT
many,.,15,TRBJ2-5,TRBV18,CASSPLGTDGETQYF,TGTGCCAGCTCACCCCTCGGGACTGACGGGGAGACCCAGTACTTC